The 10 T cell receptor beta chains below were found in one sample sequenced in a study of blood T cells in healthy people across ages (dated by TCRdb to about 2015). The library was produced with 5' RACE. The sample was run on an Illumina HiSeq 2500. The second PCR ran for roughly 7 to 11 cycles and used a J-beta primer mix along with a sample-barcoded 5' primer. TCRdb's own reprocessing of the public reads used fastp at Q25 and MiXCR and kept productive beta chains. Every distinct CDR3 protein forms one entry, paired with its most common genes and DNA. Counted in this sample were about 680,000 distinct CDR3 sequences; around 48% of them appeared once. The ten biggest clones cover roughly 31% of the sample. Sequencing was carried out using blood. All receptors come from a woman aged 55 to 70 in good health.

This clonotype has more than one count but fewer than ten. The CDR3 DNA reads TGCAGTGCTAGAGCGGGAGGGCGGGGAGATACGCAGTATTTT. This translates into CSARAGGRGDTQYF. The chain is built from TRBV20-1 and TRBJ2-3, with 8 bases lining up with TRBD2. The CDR3 totals 14 residues. V shed 1 base, J shed 5 bases, and the junction held 5 bases outside the gene matches. The germline CDR1 and CDR2 sequences are DFQATT and SNEGSKA (reference sequence).

There are a few counts of this clonotype. The CDR3 reads CASSGMGGTNTGELFF. The CDR3 DNA follows: TGTGCCAGCAGCGGCATGGGGGGCACGAACACCGGGGAGCTGTTTTTT. The chain is built from TRBV7-3 and TRBJ2-2; D could derive from TRBD1 or TRBD2 (6 bases each). V was clipped by 5 bases and J by 0 bases, with 13 bases between them. The CDR3 consists of 16 residues. CDR1 is SGHTA and CDR2 is FQGTGA in the germline V gene.

The CDR3 is CSVDKGGRETQYF. The DNA of the CDR3 is TGCAGCGTTGATAAAGGGGGTAGGGAGACCCAGTACTTC. The gene calls are TRBV29-1 and TRBJ2-5; D might be TRBD1 (6 bases). The CDR3 runs to 13 residues. Germline loops: CDR1 SQVTM, CDR2 ANQGSEA. V was pared by 3 bases and J by 5 bases, with 13 bases between.

This clonotype was found a few times. The J gene is TRBJ2-3, the V gene TRBV7-9, with 8 bases fitting TRBD2. The V gene's germline CDR1 is SEHNR and CDR2 FQNEAQ (reference sequence). V was pared by 5 bases and J by 1 base, with 11 bases of the junction left unmatched. The CDR3 loop spans 17 amino acids. The CDR3 region is CASSPHFGGGRTDTQYF. CDR3 nucleotides: TGTGCCAGCAGCCCCCACTTCGGCGGGGGGCGCACAGATACGCAGTATTTT.

This clonotype came up a few times. The chain uses TRBV4-2 and TRBJ2-5; D is unclear. Germline loops: CDR1 LGHNA, CDR2 YNFKEQ. V was shortened by 4 bases and J by 0 bases, with 12 bases between the two germline ends. The CDR3 is made up of 15 amino acids. CDR3 loop: CASSRSPINQETQYF. CDR3 bases: TGTGCCAGCAGCCGCAGCCCTATAAACCAAGAGACCCAGTACTTC.

The rearrangement joins TRBV6-2 or TRBV6-3 to TRBJ1-5; TRBD1 agrees at 7 bases. The CDR3 contains 16 residues. Germline V gene data show CDR1 as MNHEY and CDR2 as SVGEGT. V lost 6 bases to trimming and J lost 3 bases; unmatched junction nucleotides: 11. CDR3 DNA sequence: TGTGCCAGCAGCGTAAGGACAGGCGGAGTCAATCAGCCCCAGCATTTT. Translating gives CASSVRTGGVNQPQHF.

This chain uses TRBV9 with TRBJ2-1, with D possibly being TRBD2 (5 bases). The CDR3 spans 13 residues. V gave up 0 bases and J gave up 7 bases, with 8 bases separating them. Germline CDR1 and CDR2: SGDLS and YYNGEE. CDR3 in amino acids: CASSVARRNEQFF. DNA of the CDR3: TGTGCCAGCAGCGTAGCTAGGAGGAATGAGCAGTTCTTC.

The chain recombines TRBV20-1 with TRBJ1-2, with D tentatively TRBD1 (6 bases). V lost 4 bases to trimming and J lost 3 bases, with 21 bases between them. Looked up from germline, CDR1 is DFQATT and CDR2 is SNEGSKA (reference sequence). The length of the CDR3 is 16 residues. Written as DNA, the CDR3 is TGCAGTGCTACACCGAGGGGGGCACAGCTATACTATGGCTACACCTTC. Its protein product is CSATPRGAQLYYGYTF.

The J gene is TRBJ2-1, the V gene TRBV29-1, with a possible D match to TRBD2 (5 bases). The DNA matches TRBJ2-7 better at its end, which makes the J call doubtful. This CDR3 is built from 17 residues. Germline V lookup: CDR1 SQVTM, CDR2 ANQGSEA. This CDR3 reads CSVEDLRAESSYNEQYF. The CDR3 coding sequence is TGCAGCGTTGAAGATCTGAGAGCGGAGAGCTCCTACAATGAGCAGTACTTC.

This clonotype was counted at least ten times. The chain links TRBV28 to TRBJ2-1; D call uncertain. With 2 bases removed from V and 3 bases from J, the gap between germline ends came to 8 bases. Germline V gives CDR1 MDHEN, CDR2 SYDVKM. This CDR3 spans 14 amino acids. The CDR3 here is CASSLKGFYNEQFF. The DNA of the CDR3 is TGTGCCAGCAGTTTAAAGGGCTTCTACAATGAGCAGTTCTTC.